The clone carrying this T cell receptor (beta chain) is a singleton in its sample. The antigen is not known. This record comes from a study of cytomegalovirus exposure and HLA in healthy donors. This CDR3 has 16 residues. Losses at the gene ends were 0 bases for V and 2 bases for J; bases not matched to a gene: 2. Germline values: CDR1 LGHNA, CDR2 YNFKEQ. The study ran its PCR with 60 Vbeta and 13 Jbeta primers. Clones were read by immunoSEQ multiplex PCR, and TCRdb kept only the in-frame ones, dropping some. In the table there are about 150,000 clones, more than 75% of which are singletons. Study-wide results and limits: CMV serostatus was the only recorded immune exposure for donors.

The sequence came from a young man in good health and CMV-seropositive. This chain connects TRBV4-2 to TRBJ2-5; 11 nucleotides match TRBD2. Sequenced sample: PBMCs. The CDR3 DNA sequence: TGTGCCAGCAGCCAAGACAGACTAGCGGGGCAAGAGACCCAGTACTTC. Protein product: CASSQDRLAGQETQYF.